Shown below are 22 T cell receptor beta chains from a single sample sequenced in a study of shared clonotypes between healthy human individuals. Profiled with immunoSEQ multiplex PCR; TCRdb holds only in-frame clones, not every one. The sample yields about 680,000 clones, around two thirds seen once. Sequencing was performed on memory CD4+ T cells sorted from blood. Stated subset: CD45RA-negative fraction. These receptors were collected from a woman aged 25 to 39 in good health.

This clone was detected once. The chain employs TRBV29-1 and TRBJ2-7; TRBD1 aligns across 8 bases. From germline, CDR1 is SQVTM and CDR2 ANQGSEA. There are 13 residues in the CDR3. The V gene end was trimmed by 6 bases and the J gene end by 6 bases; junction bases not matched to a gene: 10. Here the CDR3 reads CSVQDRVNSEQYF. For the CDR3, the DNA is TGCAGCGTCCAGGACAGGGTAAATTCCGAGCAGTACTTC.

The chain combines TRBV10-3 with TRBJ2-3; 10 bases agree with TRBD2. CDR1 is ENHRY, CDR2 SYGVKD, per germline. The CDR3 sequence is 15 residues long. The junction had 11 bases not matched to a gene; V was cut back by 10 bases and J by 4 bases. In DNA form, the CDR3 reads TGTGCCACGTCCGGTGGTAGCGGGAGGCCAGATACGCAGTATTTT. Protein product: CATSGGSGRPDTQYF.

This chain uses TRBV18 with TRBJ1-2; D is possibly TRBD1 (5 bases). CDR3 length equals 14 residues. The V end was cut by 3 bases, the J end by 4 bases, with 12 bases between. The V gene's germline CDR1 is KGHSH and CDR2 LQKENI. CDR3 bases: TGTGCCAGCTCACCCCGGGACGAAACCTATGGCTACACCTTC. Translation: CASSPRDETYGYTF. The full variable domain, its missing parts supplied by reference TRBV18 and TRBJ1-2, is NAGVMQNPRHLVRRRGQEARLRCSPMKGHSHVYWYRQLPEEGLKFMVYLQKENIIDESGMPKERFSAEFPKEGPSILRIQQVVRGDSAAYFCASSPRDETYGYTFGSGTRLTVV.

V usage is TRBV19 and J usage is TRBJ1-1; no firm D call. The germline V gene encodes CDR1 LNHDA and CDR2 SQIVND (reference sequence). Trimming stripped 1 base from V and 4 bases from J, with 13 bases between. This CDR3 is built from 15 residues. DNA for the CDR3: TGTGCCAGTAGTATAGGGCTGGGGTGGAGCACTGAAGCTTTCTTT. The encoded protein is CASSIGLGWSTEAFF. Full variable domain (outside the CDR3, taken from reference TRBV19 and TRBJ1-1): DGGITQSPKYLFRKEGQNVTLSCEQNLNHDAMYWYRQDPGQGLRLIYYSQIVNDFQKGDIAEGYSVSREKKESFPLTVTSAQKNPTAFYLCASSIGLGWSTEAFFGQGTRLTVV.

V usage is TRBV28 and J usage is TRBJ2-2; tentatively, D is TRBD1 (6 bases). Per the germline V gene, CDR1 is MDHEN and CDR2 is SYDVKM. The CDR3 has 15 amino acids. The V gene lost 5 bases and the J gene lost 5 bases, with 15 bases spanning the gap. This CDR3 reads CASSLTTTGTGELFF. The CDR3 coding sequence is TGTGCCAGCAGTCTGACGACTACAGGGACCGGGGAGCTGTTTTTT.

As DNA, the CDR3 is TGTGCCAGCAGCTTATCCGGAACTAATGAAAAACTGTTTTTT. This sequence encodes CASSLSGTNEKLFF. The genes are TRBV7-9 and TRBJ1-4; D unresolved. CDR3 length equals 14 residues. Looked up from germline, CDR1 is SEHNR and CDR2 is FQNEAQ (reference sequence). The V gene lost 2 bases and the J gene lost 1 base, with 5 bases spanning the gap.

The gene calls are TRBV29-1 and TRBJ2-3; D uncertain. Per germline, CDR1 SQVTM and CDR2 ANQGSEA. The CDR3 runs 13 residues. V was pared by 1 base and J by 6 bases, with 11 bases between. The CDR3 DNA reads TGCAGCGTTGAAGGAGGCAGACGGGATACGCAGTATTTT. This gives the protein CSVEGGRRDTQYF.

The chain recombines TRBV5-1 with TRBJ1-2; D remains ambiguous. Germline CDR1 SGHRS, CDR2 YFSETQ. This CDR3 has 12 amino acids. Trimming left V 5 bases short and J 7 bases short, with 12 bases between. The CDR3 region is CASSPDLGGYTF. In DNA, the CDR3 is TGCGCCAGCAGTCCCGACTTGGGTGGCTACACCTTC. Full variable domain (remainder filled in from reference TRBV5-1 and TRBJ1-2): KAGVTQTPRYLIKTRGQQVTLSCSPISGHRSVSWYQQTPGQGLQFLFEYFSETQRNKGNFPGRFSGRQFSNSRSEMNVSTLELGDSALYLCASSPDLGGYTFGSGTRLTVV.

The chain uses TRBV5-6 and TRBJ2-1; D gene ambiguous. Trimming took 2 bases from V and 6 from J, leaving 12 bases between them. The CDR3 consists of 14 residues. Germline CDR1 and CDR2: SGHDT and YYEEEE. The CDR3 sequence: CASSFFGFVNEQFF. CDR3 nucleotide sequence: TGTGCCAGCAGCTTCTTCGGTTTTGTCAATGAGCAGTTCTTC.

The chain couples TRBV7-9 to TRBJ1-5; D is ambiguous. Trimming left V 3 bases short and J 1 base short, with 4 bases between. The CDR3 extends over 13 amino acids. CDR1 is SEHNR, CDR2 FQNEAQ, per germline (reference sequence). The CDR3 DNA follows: TGTGCCAGCAGCTTTGAAAGCAATCAGCCCCAGCATTTT. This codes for CASSFESNQPQHF.

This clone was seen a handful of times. CDR3 region: CASSLGLAGVGETQYF. The CDR3 DNA reads TGTGCCAGCAGCTTGGGTCTAGCGGGAGTGGGGGAGACCCAGTACTTC. The chain combines TRBV7-7 with TRBJ2-5; 10 positions agree with TRBD2. Germline V CDR1 and CDR2: SSHAT, FNYEAQ (reference sequence). CDR3 length: 16 residues. With 3 bases clipped from V and 5 bases from J, the junction kept 9 bases outside the gene matches.

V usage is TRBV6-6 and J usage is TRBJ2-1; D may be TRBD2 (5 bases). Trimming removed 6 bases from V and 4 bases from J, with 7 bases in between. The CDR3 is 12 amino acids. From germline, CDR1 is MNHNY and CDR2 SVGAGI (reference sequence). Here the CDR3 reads CASSQRYNEQFF. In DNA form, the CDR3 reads TGTGCCAGCAGCCAGCGGTACAATGAGCAGTTCTTC.

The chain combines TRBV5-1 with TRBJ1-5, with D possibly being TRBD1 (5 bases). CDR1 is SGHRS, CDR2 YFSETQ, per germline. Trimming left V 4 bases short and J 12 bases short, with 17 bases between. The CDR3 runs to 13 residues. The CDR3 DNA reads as TGCGCCAGCAGCGAGGGGCCTTCCGGAGTCCAGCATTTT. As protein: CASSEGPSGVQHF.

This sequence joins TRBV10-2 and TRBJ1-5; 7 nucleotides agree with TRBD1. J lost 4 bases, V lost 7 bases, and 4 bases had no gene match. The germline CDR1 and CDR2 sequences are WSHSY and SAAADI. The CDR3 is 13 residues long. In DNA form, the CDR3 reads TGCGCCAGCAAACAACAGGGGAATCAGCCCCAGCATTTT. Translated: CASKQQGNQPQHF.

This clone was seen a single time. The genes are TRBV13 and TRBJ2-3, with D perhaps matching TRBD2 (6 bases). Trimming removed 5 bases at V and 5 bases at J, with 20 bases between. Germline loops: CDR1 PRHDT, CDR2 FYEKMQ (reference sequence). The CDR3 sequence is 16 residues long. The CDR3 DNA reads TGTGCCAGCAGCCCCGCTGTGACTAGACGGGGAGATACGCAGTATTTT. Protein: CASSPAVTRRGDTQYF.

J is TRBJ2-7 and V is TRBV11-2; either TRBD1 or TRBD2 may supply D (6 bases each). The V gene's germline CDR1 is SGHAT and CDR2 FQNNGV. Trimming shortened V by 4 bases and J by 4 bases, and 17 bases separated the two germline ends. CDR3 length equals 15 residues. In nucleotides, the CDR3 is TGTGCCAGCAGCTCCAGGACAGCGGAGGGGTACGAGCAGTACTTC. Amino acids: CASSSRTAEGYEQYF.

The CDR3 sequence: CASSMTGEGYTF. As DNA, the CDR3 is TGCGCCAGCAGCATGACAGGGGAGGGCTACACCTTC. The V gene is TRBV5-1, the J gene TRBJ1-2; 8 bases are shared with TRBD1. Per germline, CDR1 SGHRS and CDR2 YFSETQ. The V segment lost 4 bases and the J segment 8 bases; nucleotides outside the gene matches: 4. This CDR3 spans 12 amino acids.

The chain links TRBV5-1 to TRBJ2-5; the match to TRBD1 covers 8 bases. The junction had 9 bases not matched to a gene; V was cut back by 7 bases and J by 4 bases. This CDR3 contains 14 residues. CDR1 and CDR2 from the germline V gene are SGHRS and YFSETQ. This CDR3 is CASGSGTGSETQYF. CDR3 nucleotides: TGCGCCAGCGGATCCGGGACAGGCTCAGAGACCCAGTACTTC.

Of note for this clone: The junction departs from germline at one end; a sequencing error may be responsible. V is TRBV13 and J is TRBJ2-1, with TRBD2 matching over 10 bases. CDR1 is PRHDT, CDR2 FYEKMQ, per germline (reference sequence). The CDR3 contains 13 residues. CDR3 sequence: CASSLAAGGPWVF. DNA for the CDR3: TGTGCCAGCAGCTTAGCAGCGGGAGGGCCTTGGGTCTTC.

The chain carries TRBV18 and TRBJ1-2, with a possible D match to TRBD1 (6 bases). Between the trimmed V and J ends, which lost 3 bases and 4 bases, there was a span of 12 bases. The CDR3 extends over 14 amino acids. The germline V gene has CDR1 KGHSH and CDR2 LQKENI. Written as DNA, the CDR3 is TGTGCCAGCTCACCGATGGACAGAATCTATGGCTACACCTTC. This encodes CASSPMDRIYGYTF.

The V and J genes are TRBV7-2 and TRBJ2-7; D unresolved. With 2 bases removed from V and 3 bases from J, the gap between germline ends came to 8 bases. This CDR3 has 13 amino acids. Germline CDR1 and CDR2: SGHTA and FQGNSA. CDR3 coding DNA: TGTGCCAGCAGCTTAAGTCAGCACTACGAGCAGTACTTC. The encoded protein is CASSLSQHYEQYF.

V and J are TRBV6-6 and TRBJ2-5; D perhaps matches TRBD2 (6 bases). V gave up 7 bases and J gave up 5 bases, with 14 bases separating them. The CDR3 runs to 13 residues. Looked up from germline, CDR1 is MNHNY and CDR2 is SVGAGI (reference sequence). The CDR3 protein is CASTLTSWETQYF. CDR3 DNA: TGTGCCAGCACCTTGACTAGTTGGGAGACCCAGTACTTC.